This TCR beta chain was found in a study of blood T cell repertoires in COVID-19. Overall study context: Samples representing acute and convalescent COVID-19 were sourced from the United States, Italy and Spain.

Trimming cost V 3 bases and J 6 bases, with 12 bases left between them. From germline, CDR1 is MNHEY and CDR2 SMNVEV (reference sequence). This CDR3 is 14 amino acids long. This clone was seen just once. Under the authors' procedure: For nucleated cells, counts were estimated from reference gene primer amplification. Assay used: immunoSEQ multiplex PCR; TCRdb lists only in-frame clones, some missing. From that table come the V and J calls and clone size; the DNA was used to work out D and trimming. The data contain approximately 50,000 clones, about 76% of them singletons. The rearrangement uses TRBV27 and TRBJ1-5; the D gene is possibly TRBD1 (6 bases). The sample comprised peripheral blood. This TCR derives from a man in his sixties or seventies with active or convalescent COVID-19. CDR3 region: CASSLGGAGQPQHF. The CDR3 DNA is TGTGCCAGCAGTTTGGGGGGGGCAGGTCAGCCCCAGCATTTT.